These 20 T cell receptor beta chains came from one sample sequenced in a study of early T cells in non-severe SARS-CoV-2 infection. TCRdb redid the calling of the 5' RACE reads with MiXCR, one entry per CDR3 protein. The sample has fewer than 85,000 distinct CDR3 sequences; 13% are singletons. Specimen: whole blood. These receptors all stem from an adult who was a healthcare worker with PCR-confirmed SARS-CoV-2 infection or an uninfected control (not recorded which).

There are many counts of this clonotype. CDR3 amino acids: CASSPTGTAFEQYF. CDR3 coding DNA: TGTGCCAGCAGCCCCACCGGGACCGCGTTCGAGCAGTACTTC. This chain joins TRBV14 and TRBJ2-7; D possibly uses TRBD1 or TRBD2 (5 bases each). Trimming pared 4 bases from V and 6 bases from J, leaving 16 bases between. Germline CDR1 and CDR2: SGHDN and FVKESK. The CDR3 has 14 residues.

This clonotype has a handful of counts. The chain carries TRBV6-2 or TRBV6-3 and TRBJ1-6; D remains ambiguous. The CDR3 runs to 14 residues. Per the germline V gene, CDR1 is MNHEY and CDR2 is SVGEGT. V was pared by 2 bases and J by 4 bases, with 6 bases between. CDR3: CASSYGVYNSPLHF. The CDR3 coding sequence is TGTGCCAGCAGTTACGGAGTATATAATTCACCCCTCCACTTT.

The chain couples TRBV28 to TRBJ2-3; 10 nucleotides line up with TRBD2. V trimming: 7 bases; J trimming: 1 base; junction bases outside the gene matches: 11. Germline-derived CDR1 and CDR2 are MDHEN and SYDVKM. The CDR3 spans 17 residues. CDR3 nucleotides: TGTGCCAGCACCACCCCCGGGCTAGCGGGAGGCACAGATACGCAGTATTTT. It translates to CASTTPGLAGGTDTQYF.

V usage is TRBV12-3 or TRBV12-4 and J usage is TRBJ2-2, with D maybe TRBD1 (6 bases). V lost 6 bases and J 0 bases, leaving 11 bases between the germline ends. The CDR3 extends over 15 amino acids. CDR3 nucleotides: TGTGCCAGCAGAGTACAGGGCTCGAACACCGGGGAGCTGTTTTTT. Amino acid sequence: CASRVQGSNTGELFF.

This clonotype showed up just a few times. V gene TRBV4-1 combines with J gene TRBJ1-1, with D possibly matching TRBD1 (5 bases). The CDR3 sequence is 17 residues long. Germline CDR1 is MGHRA and CDR2 is YSYEKL. Trimming stripped 0 bases from V and 1 base from J, with 15 bases between. CDR3 residues: CASSQERPWGRNTEAFF. The DNA for the CDR3 is TGCGCCAGCAGCCAAGAAAGGCCGTGGGGGAGGAACACTGAAGCTTTCTTT.

This clonotype has a handful of counts. The CDR3 loop reads CASRLGGWGEQYF. CDR3 nucleotide sequence: TGTGCAAGTCGCTTAGGCGGGTGGGGCGAGCAGTACTTC. This chain links TRBV12-2 with TRBJ2-7; the listed D gene, TRBD2, was not tested against the DNA. TRBV12-2 has pseudogene status. This CDR3 has 13 amino acids.

This clonotype appeared a few times. V usage is TRBV30 and J usage is TRBJ1-5; D gene ambiguous. Looked up from germline, CDR1 is GTSNPN and CDR2 is SVGIG (reference sequence). This CDR3 is 15 amino acids long. V lost 3 bases and J lost 2, with 14 bases in between. Here the CDR3 DNA reads TGTGCCTGGAGGTCGGCGGGCGGGGGCAATCAGCCCCAGCATTTT. Translation gives CAWRSAGGGNQPQHF.

The rearrangement links TRBV6-5 to TRBJ2-1, with D tentatively TRBD2 (6 bases). The CDR3 loop spans 14 amino acids. The ends were cut back, 6 bases at V and 6 bases at J, with 15 bases in the middle. Germline V lookup: CDR1 MNHEY, CDR2 SVGAGI. CDR3: CASSPSVASNEQFF. DNA for the CDR3: TGTGCCAGCAGCCCTAGCGTAGCTAGCAATGAGCAGTTCTTC.

This clonotype was recorded many times. The chain uses TRBV29-1 and TRBJ1-1; no reliable D call. The V end lost 4 bases, the J end lost 1 base, and 13 bases lay between the germline ends. This CDR3 is 14 amino acids long. Germline V gene lookup returns CDR1 SQVTM and CDR2 ANQGSEA. The DNA for the CDR3 is TGCAGCGTTGCTGATTCGGGCACGAACACTGAAGCTTTCTTT. Translating gives CSVADSGTNTEAFF.

This clonotype was recorded a few times. The J gene is TRBJ2-5, the V gene TRBV11-2, with D possibly TRBD2 on 5 matching bases. The length of the CDR3 is 13 residues. CDR1 and CDR2 (germline): SGHAT, FQNNGV. Trimming removed 5 bases from V and 10 bases from J, with 17 bases in between. CDR3 amino acids: CASSPRRAHDQYF. The DNA of the CDR3 is TGTGCCAGCAGCCCAAGGCGGGCCCATGACCAGTACTTC.

At least ten counts were recorded for this clonotype. The chain employs TRBV5-4 and TRBJ1-6; 7 nucleotides agree with TRBD1. J lost 8 bases, V lost 4 bases, and 12 bases had no gene match. This CDR3 has 16 amino acids. Germline loops: CDR1 SGHNT, CDR2 YYREEE (reference sequence). CDR3 sequence reads: CASSTKVGGEDSPLHF. Written as DNA, the CDR3 is TGTGCCAGCAGCACCAAGGTAGGGGGCGAGGATTCACCCCTCCACTTT.

In its sample, this clonotype was seen a few times. The J gene is TRBJ1-1, the V gene TRBV7-8; D unclear. Germline V gives CDR1 SGHVS, CDR2 FQNEAQ. The V gene lost 3 bases and the J gene lost 0 bases, with 14 bases spanning the gap. The CDR3 has 16 residues. In nucleotides, the CDR3 is TGTGCCAGCAGCTTTCGCGCTAATGGTATGAACACTGAAGCTTTCTTT. Residues: CASSFRANGMNTEAFF.

This clonotype was seen ten or more times. The chain joins TRBV12-3 or TRBV12-4 to TRBJ1-2; the D is unclear. The CDR3 runs 12 residues. V was pared by 6 bases and J by 4 bases, with 9 bases between. CDR3 bases: TGTGCCAGCAGGGCCAGTTTCTATGGCTACACCTTC. Its protein product is CASRASFYGYTF.

This clonotype was seen just once. This chain uses TRBV7-8 with TRBJ2-2; 8 bases line up with TRBD2. The CDR3 contains 14 residues. Germline V gene lookup returns CDR1 SGHVS and CDR2 FQNEAQ. J was trimmed by 2 bases and V by 5 bases; bases with no gene match: 1. CDR3 protein: CASSTSGNTGELFF. The CDR3 region has the DNA TGTGCCAGCAGCACTAGCGGAAACACCGGGGAGCTGTTTTTT.

This clonotype was picked up a small number of times. The V gene is TRBV12-5, the J gene TRBJ2-5; D is uncertain. CDR1 and CDR2 from the germline V gene are LGHNT and FRNRAP. V was shortened by 6 bases and J by 7 bases, with 15 bases between the two germline ends. CDR3 length equals 13 residues. CDR3 protein: CASGQTIGMTQYF. The CDR3 DNA reads TGTGCTAGTGGCCAGACGATTGGGATGACCCAGTACTTC.

V is TRBV19 and J is TRBJ1-1; D may be TRBD1 (5 bases). V was pared by 3 bases and J by 6 bases, with 14 bases between. From germline, CDR1 is LNHDA and CDR2 SQIVND (reference sequence). The CDR3 length is 14 residues. The CDR3 coding sequence is TGTGCCAGTAGTATGACAGCCCCCGTCCCTGAAGCTTTCTTT. Its protein is CASSMTAPVPEAFF.

This clonotype was seen a handful of times. This sequence joins TRBV10-2 and TRBJ1-1; D unresolved. This CDR3 contains 13 residues. CDR1 is WSHSY and CDR2 is SAAADI in the germline V gene. Trimming pared 6 bases from V and 4 bases from J, leaving 12 bases between. CDR3 bases: TGCGCCAGCAGAGTAGGAATCTTCACTGAAGCTTTCTTT. As protein: CASRVGIFTEAFF.

In nucleotides, the CDR3 is TGTGCCAGCAGCCCAACGGACATCGCGAACACCGGGGAGCTGTTTTTT. Protein sequence: CASSPTDIANTGELFF. V usage is TRBV11-2 and J usage is TRBJ2-2; TRBD1 might be the D (5 bases). The V end was cut by 5 bases, the J end by 0 bases, with 13 bases between. CDR3 length: 16 residues. Germline V lookup: CDR1 SGHAT, CDR2 FQNNGV.

The rearrangement links TRBV19 to TRBJ1-6, with D perhaps TRBD1 (5 bases). V was clipped by 3 bases and J by 0 bases, with 27 bases between them. Germline CDR1 LNHDA, CDR2 SQIVND (reference sequence). The CDR3 consists of 22 residues. The CDR3, as DNA: TGTGCCAGTAGTATCGCCCCGGGCAGGGAAGCACGTCCGAGCTCCTATAATTCACCCCTCCACTTT. This translates into CASSIAPGREARPSSYNSPLHF.

CDR3 sequence (DNA): TGTGCCAGCAGTTTTTCCGGGACAGCAAGCAATCAGCCCCAGCATTTT. Translated: CASSFSGTASNQPQHF. This chain links TRBV12-3 or TRBV12-4 with TRBJ1-5, with 7 bases aligning to TRBD1. J lost 1 base, V lost 3 bases, and 6 bases had no gene match. The CDR3 totals 16 residues.